This T cell receptor beta chain was identified during a study of response to subunit inactivated influenza vaccine. This clonotype was picked up a small number of times. TCRdb reanalysed the RT-PCR reads using MiXCR and keeps one entry per CDR3 protein. The repertoire holds about 620,000 distinct CDR3 sequences, with roughly 12% as singletons. The length of the CDR3 is 12 residues. V was cut by 6 bases and J by 8 bases, with 10 bases left in between. Germline CDR1 reads MNHNS; CDR2 reads SASEGT. The chain employs TRBV6-1 and TRBJ2-2, with D perhaps given as TRBD1 or TRBD2 (5 bases each). The input for sequencing was PBMCs from blood, taken on the day of vaccination. The clonotype originates from a man aged 50-60 years who received an inactivated influenza vaccine. CDR3 loop: CASRGPSGELFF. The CDR3 DNA sequence: TGTGCCAGCAGGGGACCGTCGGGGGAGCTGTTTTTT.